These 22 T cell receptor beta chains were all obtained from the same sample, sequenced in a study of shared T cell receptors in the human thymus. Profiling relied on immunoSEQ multiplex PCR, and the TCRdb table lists in-frame clones only, not all of them. The table records over 350,000 clones, roughly 94% of them present only once. Sequenced sample: thymocytes. The source is a human donor.

The chain has TRBV12-5 and TRBJ2-1; 9 nucleotides line up with TRBD1. Germline CDR1 and CDR2: LGHNT and FRNRAP. Trimming removed 4 bases from V and 4 bases from J; junction bases left unmatched: 14. CDR3 length equals 18 residues. DNA for the CDR3: TGTGCTAGTGGTTCCGGAGATATTTCCGGGACAGGGTACAATGAGCAGTTCTTC. This sequence encodes CASGSGDISGTGYNEQFF.

This sequence joins TRBV7-2 and TRBJ2-3; the D is unclear. The CDR3 spans 13 residues. Germline V gives CDR1 SGHTA, CDR2 FQGNSA. Trimming pared 3 bases from V and 0 bases from J, leaving 4 bases between. The DNA of the CDR3 is TGTGCCAGCAGCTTGAATAGCACAGATACGCAGTATTTT. Amino acids: CASSLNSTDTQYF. The full variable domain, in which reference TRBV7-2 and TRBJ2-3 provide the parts outside the CDR3, is GAGVSQSPSNKVTEKGKDVELRCDPISGHTALYWYRQSLGQGLEFLIYFQGNSAPDKSGLPSDRFSAERTGGSVSTLTIQRTQQEDSAVYLCASSLNSTDTQYFGPGTRLTVL.

The chain links TRBV6-4 to TRBJ2-1; 7 nucleotides agree with TRBD2. This CDR3 contains 15 residues. The J segment lost 10 bases and the V segment lost 5 bases, leaving 14 bases of the junction unmatched. Germline CDR1 is MRHNA and CDR2 is SNTAGT. CDR3 residues: CASSTLNRSGVEQFF. The CDR3 DNA sequence: TGTGCCAGCAGTACTCTTAACCGAAGCGGGGTCGAGCAGTTCTTC.

The chain has TRBV6-4 and TRBJ2-1; 9 positions agree with TRBD2. CDR1 and CDR2 from the germline V gene are MRHNA and SNTAGT. The V segment lost 2 bases and the J segment 6 bases; nucleotides outside the gene matches: 8. CDR3 length equals 16 residues. CDR3 loop: CASSDNAGGPFNEQFF. The CDR3 nucleotides read TGTGCCAGCAGTGACAATGCGGGAGGGCCGTTCAATGAGCAGTTCTTC.

The chain is built from TRBV20-1 and TRBJ2-7, with D perhaps given as TRBD1 or TRBD2 (5 bases each). The CDR3 sequence is 10 residues long. From germline, CDR1 is DFQATT and CDR2 SNEGSKA (reference sequence). Trimming removed 4 bases at V and 10 bases at J, with 11 bases between. In DNA form, the CDR3 reads TGCAGTGCTACGGGACCGGACCAGTACTTC. It yields the protein CSATGPDQYF.

The V and J genes are TRBV14 and TRBJ2-1, with 12 bases identical to TRBD2. CDR1 SGHDN and CDR2 FVKESK come from the germline V gene. J gave up 7 bases and V 1 base, and 8 bases lay outside the gene matches. This CDR3 has 17 residues. As DNA, the CDR3 is TGTGCCAGCAGCCAAGTTGCCGGGACTAGCGGGTGGAATGAGCAGTTCTTC. It specifies CASSQVAGTSGWNEQFF.

The V and J genes are TRBV27 and TRBJ1-5; TRBD1 is a possible D gene (6 bases). V lost 6 bases and J 11 bases, leaving 20 bases between the germline ends. CDR3 size: 14 residues. CDR1 and CDR2 (germline): MNHEY, SMNVEV (reference sequence). The DNA for the CDR3 is TGTGCCAGCAGCCGAAAACGGAGGGGGGAAGCCCAGCATTTT. This gives the protein CASSRKRRGEAQHF.

This chain connects TRBV15 to TRBJ2-5; D is tentatively TRBD1 or TRBD2 (5 bases each). Germline-derived CDR1 and CDR2 are LNHNV and YYDKDF (reference sequence). The length of the CDR3 is 16 residues. The V gene lost 3 bases and the J gene lost 4 bases, with 18 bases spanning the gap. CDR3 in DNA: TGTGCCACCAGCAGCTTGTCGGGGCCCGCAGGAGAGACCCAGTACTTC. Residues: CATSSLSGPAGETQYF.

This chain links TRBV11-2 with TRBJ1-3; unclear D gene. Per germline, CDR1 SGHAT and CDR2 FQNNGV. The CDR3 has 17 amino acids. Trimming removed 1 base at V and 0 bases at J, with 13 bases between. CDR3 sequence: CASSLVGVLSSGNTIYF. CDR3 in DNA: TGTGCCAGCAGCTTAGTTGGGGTCTTAAGCTCTGGAAACACCATATATTTT.

CDR3 sequence reads: CASSLEGTWPGDEQFF. CDR3 bases: TGCGCCAGCAGCTTGGAAGGGACTTGGCCCGGGGATGAGCAGTTCTTC. This chain connects TRBV5-1 to TRBJ2-1, with D perhaps TRBD2 (6 bases). The CDR3 consists of 16 residues. V was trimmed by 0 bases and J by 8 bases, leaving 18 bases between them. Germline V CDR1 and CDR2: SGHRS, YFSETQ.

V and J are TRBV7-2 and TRBJ2-5; TRBD2 is a possible D gene (5 bases). CDR3 length: 16 amino acids. Trimming removed 2 bases from V and 5 bases from J, with 18 bases in between. CDR1 and CDR2 (germline): SGHTA, FQGNSA. This CDR3 reads CASSLYKRATGETQYF. For the CDR3, the DNA is TGTGCCAGCAGCTTATATAAGAGGGCTACGGGGGAGACCCAGTACTTC.

The rearrangement joins TRBV5-1 to TRBJ1-1, with TRBD1 as a possible D gene (6 bases). Germline CDR1 and CDR2: SGHRS and YFSETQ. CDR3 size: 17 residues. V lost 2 bases to trimming and J lost 1 base, with 18 bases between them. The CDR3 loop is CASSFTQGIWRNTEAFF. In nucleotides, the CDR3 is TGCGCCAGCAGCTTTACACAGGGCATTTGGAGGAACACTGAAGCTTTCTTT.

The chain uses TRBV12-5 and TRBJ2-1, with D perhaps TRBD2 (5 bases). V dropped 5 bases and J dropped 7 bases, with 18 bases sitting between them. Germline lookup yields CDR1 LGHNT and CDR2 FRNRAP. The CDR3 is made up of 15 amino acids. CDR3 protein: CASGTDWSERNEQFF. The DNA of the CDR3 is TGTGCTAGTGGTACGGACTGGAGTGAGCGAAATGAGCAGTTCTTC. Using reference TRBV12-5 and TRBJ2-1 for the parts outside the CDR3, the full variable domain is DARVTQTPRHKVTEMGQEVTMRCQPILGHNTVFWYRQTMMQGLELLAYFRNRAPLDDSGMPKDRFSAEMPDATLATLKIQPSEPRDSAVYFCASGTDWSERNEQFFGPGTRLTVL.

The chain combines TRBV15 with TRBJ2-1; TRBD2 matches 10 bases. Germline-derived CDR1 and CDR2 are LNHNV and YYDKDF (reference sequence). The V and J ends lost 0 bases and 5 bases, in that order; junction bases with no gene match: 7. There are 17 residues in the CDR3. CDR3 in amino acids: CATSRDTTSGYHNEQFF. CDR3 DNA: TGTGCCACCAGCAGAGATACGACTAGCGGGTACCACAATGAGCAGTTCTTC.

V is TRBV10-2 and J is TRBJ2-2, with 9 bases matching TRBD1. The CDR3 totals 16 residues. Germline V lookup: CDR1 WSHSY, CDR2 SAAADI. V lost 8 bases to trimming and J lost 4 bases; unmatched junction nucleotides: 11. The CDR3 spells CASRTQGAGFTGELFF. The DNA for the CDR3 is TGCGCCAGCCGAACACAGGGGGCTGGTTTCACCGGGGAGCTGTTTTTT.

The V gene is TRBV4-1, the J gene TRBJ2-1; 13 nucleotides align to TRBD2. The CDR3 has 16 amino acids. Unmatched junction bases numbered 8, after V lost 3 bases and J lost 9 bases. Germline assignment: CDR1 MGHRA and CDR2 YSYEKL. The CDR3 DNA is TGCGCCAGCAGCCATCAAGAGGGACTAGCGGGGAGTGAGCAGTTCTTC. It codes for CASSHQEGLAGSEQFF.

The rearrangement links TRBV11-2 to TRBJ2-4; D uncertain. Germline CDR1 and CDR2: SGHAT and FQNNGV. The germline V and J ends were trimmed by 5 bases and 3 bases, with 17 bases remaining between them. This CDR3 region has 16 residues. The CDR3 sequence: CASSPDPVMGKNIQYF. In nucleotides, the CDR3 is TGTGCCAGCAGCCCCGATCCGGTTATGGGCAAAAACATTCAGTACTTC.

The CDR3 reads CASSFEAELYEQYF. DNA of the CDR3: TGTGCCAGCAGCTTCGAGGCGGAGCTCTACGAGCAGTACTTC. V and J are TRBV7-3 and TRBJ2-7; D gene uncertain. This CDR3 spans 14 amino acids. Germline V gene lookup returns CDR1 SGHTA and CDR2 FQGTGA. Trimming cost V 3 bases and J 3 bases, with 12 bases left between them.

The chain uses TRBV4-3 and TRBJ2-3; TRBD2 agrees at 13 bases. The length of the CDR3 is 18 residues. The germline V gene encodes CDR1 LGHNA and CDR2 YSLEER. Trimming cost V 0 bases and J 3 bases; bases outside gene matches: 6. The CDR3 loop reads CASSQDGQTSGRTDTQYF. The CDR3 DNA follows: TGCGCCAGCAGCCAAGACGGACAGACTAGCGGGAGGACAGATACGCAGTATTTT.

As DNA, the CDR3 is TGTGCCAGCAGGTGGGCGGAGACCCAGTACTTC. Translated, it gives CASRWAETQYF. The genes are TRBV2 and TRBJ2-5; D remains unclear. This CDR3 comprises 11 residues. Trimming left V 6 bases short and J 5 bases short, with 7 bases between. In germline, CDR1 is SNHLY, CDR2 FYNNEI.

This sequence joins TRBV29-1 and TRBJ1-2; no clear D gene. In germline, CDR1 is SQVTM, CDR2 ANQGSEA. This CDR3 spans 12 amino acids. V was shortened by 3 bases and J by 4 bases, with 9 bases between the two germline ends. For the CDR3, the DNA is TGCAGCGTTGAGAGGGTTCCCTATGGCTACACCTTC. It specifies CSVERVPYGYTF.

V gene TRBV12-5 combines with J gene TRBJ1-5; D remains unclear. Germline values: CDR1 LGHNT, CDR2 FRNRAP. The CDR3 runs to 12 residues. Between the trimmed V and J ends, which lost 5 bases and 10 bases, there was a span of 12 bases. The CDR3 here is CASGPPEGPQHF. Here the CDR3 DNA reads TGTGCTAGTGGTCCCCCTGAGGGTCCCCAGCATTTT.